Many counts were recorded for the clone carrying this T cell receptor beta chain. Antigen: not known. At one end, the junction sequence differs from germline, possibly due to a read error. The source of the sample is a study of CD8 T cells in ankylosing spondylitis. Study-wide findings and caveats: Blood from ankylosing spondylitis patients appeared to carry a characteristic eight-variant TCR beta motif.

The CDR3 spans 11 residues. Construction of TCR beta libraries was performed using quantitative 5'-RACE with molecular barcodes. In TCRdb, the 5' RACE reads were re-called with MiXCR into one record per CDR3 protein. The table has about 750,000 distinct CDR3 sequences, 15% to 20% seen once. The source is a male donor with ankylosing spondylitis. The V and J genes are TRBV12-3 or TRBV12-4 and TRBJ2-1; D unresolved. Sequencing was performed on blood, either unsorted or a sorted T cell fraction (not recorded which). This chain's CDR3 is CASSFSDEQFF. As DNA, the CDR3 is TGCGCCAGCAGCTTCAGCGACGAGCAGTTCTTC.